The sequence of this T cell receptor (beta chain) was determined in a study of blood T cell repertoires in COVID-19. TCRdb's table, derived via immunoSEQ multiplex PCR, lists solely in-frame clones and lacks some. The data contain approximately 180,000 clones, about 85% of them singletons. Germline trimming cut 8 bases from V and 1 base from J; bases unmatched to any gene: 1. CDR1 is MNHEY, CDR2 SVGAGI, per germline. This CDR3 is 13 amino acids long. The J gene is TRBJ1-2, the V gene TRBV6-5, with TRBD1 matching over 10 bases. The sequencing sample was made of peripheral blood. This TCR derives from a man aged 55-75 years with active or convalescent COVID-19. CDR3 in amino acids: CASGDRGNYGYTF. CDR3 nucleotides: TGTGCCAGCGGGGACAGGGGTAACTATGGCTACACCTTC.